Following are 18 T cell receptor beta chains from one sample sequenced in a study of T cell clones after liver transplantation. The assay was immunoSEQ multiplex PCR, and TCRdb's table has in-frame clones only and misses some. The sample holds tens of thousands of clones, approximately 93% seen once. The material was CD8+ T cells from blood, obtained roughly 26 months after liver transplant. These receptor sequences come from a human patient who received a liver transplant. Some T cells may be supplied by the graft donor.

The rearrangement joins TRBV19 to TRBJ1-5, with D unclear. Germline CDR1 is LNHDA and CDR2 is SQIVND (reference sequence). Trimming removed 5 bases from V and 4 bases from J, with 15 bases in between. This CDR3 is built from 15 residues. The CDR3 loop is CASSPRTGRNQPQHF. Written as DNA, the CDR3 is TGTGCCAGTAGTCCCCGAACGGGCAGAAATCAGCCCCAGCATTTT. The variable domain in full, completed from reference TRBV19 and TRBJ1-5, reads DGGITQSPKYLFRKEGQNVTLSCEQNLNHDAMYWYRQDPGQGLRLIYYSQIVNDFQKGDIAEGYSVSREKKESFPLTVTSAQKNPTAFYLCASSPRTGRNQPQHFGDGTRLSIL.

This rearrangement joins TRBV7-6 to TRBJ2-1; D tentatively fits TRBD1 or TRBD2 (5 bases each). The CDR3 has 16 residues. Germline V gives CDR1 SGHVS, CDR2 FNYEAQ. Trimming stripped 0 bases from V and 0 bases from J, with 9 bases between. The CDR3 here is CASSLAPGSSYNEQFF. CDR3 nucleotides: TGTGCCAGCAGCTTAGCTCCAGGGAGCTCCTACAATGAGCAGTTCTTC.

J is TRBJ2-7 and V is TRBV2; a possible D gene is TRBD1 (6 bases). Germline V gene data show CDR1 as SNHLY and CDR2 as FYNNEI. The CDR3 length is 13 residues. V was trimmed by 4 bases and J by 7 bases, leaving 14 bases between them. CDR3: CASSGQDTPEQYF. CDR3 DNA sequence: TGTGCCAGCAGTGGACAGGACACGCCGGAGCAGTACTTC.

A single count supports this clone. The CDR3 nucleotides are TGTGCCAGCAGCCACCTCCCCCAGGATAGGAGGCGGAATGAGCAGTTCTTC. As protein: CASSHLPQDRRRNEQFF. V and J are TRBV7-6 and TRBJ2-1, with D tentatively TRBD2 (5 bases). This CDR3 has 17 amino acids. Germline V gives CDR1 SGHVS, CDR2 FNYEAQ. V was clipped by 5 bases and J by 7 bases, with 24 bases between them.

The J gene is TRBJ2-7, the V gene TRBV27; the D is unclear. V gave up 6 bases and J gave up 0 bases, with 6 bases separating them. The CDR3 has 12 residues. Germline V gene data show CDR1 as MNHEY and CDR2 as SMNVEV (reference sequence). CDR3 nucleotides: TGTGCCAGCAGGGCAGGCTCCTACGAGCAGTACTTC. Its translation: CASRAGSYEQYF.

The rearrangement uses TRBV7-3 and TRBJ2-1, with D perhaps matching TRBD2 (6 bases). V shed 1 base and J shed 6 bases, with 10 bases lying between them. The CDR3 is made up of 14 amino acids. Germline CDR1 is SGHTA and CDR2 is FQGTGA. CDR3 DNA: TGTGCCAGCAGCTTAAATGGCGGGGTCAATGAGCAGTTCTTC. Translated, it gives CASSLNGGVNEQFF.

The V gene is TRBV27, the J gene TRBJ2-2; a weak D match, TRBD2 (6 bases). Germline-derived CDR1 and CDR2 are MNHEY and SMNVEV (reference sequence). The CDR3 contains 16 residues. The V gene lost 4 bases and the J gene lost 0 bases, with 12 bases spanning the gap. In DNA form, the CDR3 reads TGTGCCAGCAGTTCGCGGGACTTTACGAACACCGGGGAGCTGTTTTTT. Translating it yields CASSSRDFTNTGELFF.

The chain is built from TRBV7-6 and TRBJ2-4; the D is unclear. The CDR3 is made up of 12 amino acids. Germline V lookup: CDR1 SGHVS, CDR2 FNYEAQ. Trimming cost V 5 bases and J 10 bases, with 12 bases left between them. The CDR3 is CASSLEGEIQYF. The CDR3, as DNA: TGTGCCAGCAGCCTAGAAGGCGAGATTCAGTACTTC.

This chain connects TRBV28 to TRBJ2-3; D ambiguous. The germline CDR1 and CDR2 sequences are MDHEN and SYDVKM. The CDR3 spans 12 residues. The V end was cut by 3 bases, the J end by 6 bases, with 7 bases between. CDR3 DNA: TGTGCCAGCAGTTTTAGGTTGGATACGCAGTATTTT. Translation gives CASSFRLDTQYF.

The chain couples TRBV6-4 to TRBJ1-1, with D tentatively TRBD1 (6 bases). The CDR3 runs to 14 residues. The V gene's germline CDR1 is MRHNA and CDR2 SNTAGT. Trimming stripped 5 bases from V and 3 bases from J, with 13 bases between. The CDR3 spells CASSYRVGDTEAFF. For the CDR3, the DNA is TGTGCCAGCAGTTACAGGGTCGGCGACACTGAAGCTTTCTTT.

The chain employs TRBV15 and TRBJ1-5; D unresolved. The germline gives CDR1 LNHNV, CDR2 YYDKDF (reference sequence). V dropped 2 bases and J dropped 3 bases, with 2 bases sitting between them. There are 12 residues in the CDR3. The CDR3 sequence: CATSRNNQPQHF. The CDR3 DNA reads TGTGCCACCAGCAGAAACAATCAGCCCCAGCATTTT.

CDR3: CASSSPGSYEQYF. CDR3 DNA sequence: TGTGCCAGCAGTTCCCCCGGGTCTTACGAGCAGTACTTC. The chain is built from TRBV28 and TRBJ2-7; D is ambiguous. The V end was cut by 4 bases, the J end by 4 bases, with 11 bases between. Germline lookup yields CDR1 MDHEN and CDR2 SYDVKM. The CDR3 totals 13 residues.

As DNA, the CDR3 is TGTGCCAGCAGCGGACCGGAGGACGGGGAGCTGTTTTTT. The encoded protein is CASSGPEDGELFF. V and J are TRBV11-3 and TRBJ2-2; TRBD2 might be the D (5 bases). Germline CDR1 reads SGHNT; CDR2 reads YENEEA. Trimming took off 5 bases at V and 7 bases at J, with 11 bases between the two ends. The CDR3 has 13 amino acids.

V is TRBV2 and J is TRBJ1-1, with D unresolved. Trimming stripped 1 base from V and 10 bases from J, with 13 bases between. Germline CDR1 is SNHLY and CDR2 is FYNNEI. This CDR3 comprises 13 residues. In nucleotides, the CDR3 is TGTGCCAGCAGTGAAGTCCGGAGCGGGGTAGCTTTCTTT. Its translation is CASSEVRSGVAFF.

The chain is built from TRBV19 and TRBJ2-1; D unclear. Germline CDR1 and CDR2: LNHDA and SQIVND (reference sequence). The length of the CDR3 is 15 residues. With 7 bases removed from V and 3 bases from J, the gap between germline ends came to 16 bases. The CDR3 DNA follows: TGTGCCAGTACCCGTGGCCCATCTAACTACAATGAGCAGTTCTTC. Translated: CASTRGPSNYNEQFF.

The genes are TRBV6-5 and TRBJ2-2, with TRBD1 identical over 7 bases. CDR3 length equals 14 residues. Trimming took 6 bases from V and 1 from J; bases not matched to a gene: 2. Germline loops: CDR1 MNHEY, CDR2 SVGAGI. This CDR3 is CASSWTGNTGELFF. In DNA, the CDR3 is TGTGCCAGCAGCTGGACAGGGAACACCGGGGAGCTGTTTTTT.

This clone was recorded once. The chain couples TRBV27 to TRBJ2-1; D possibly corresponds to TRBD2 (6 bases). The germline V gene has CDR1 MNHEY and CDR2 SMNVEV (reference sequence). Trimming removed 6 bases at V and 2 bases at J, with 8 bases between. CDR3 size: 13 residues. The CDR3 protein is CASSPGAYNEQFF. The CDR3 DNA reads TGTGCCAGCAGCCCGGGAGCCTACAATGAGCAGTTCTTC.

This clone was observed once. The CDR3 loop reads CASGPTITGTEAFF. The CDR3 region has the DNA TGTGCCAGTGGACCTACAATCACGGGGACTGAAGCTTTCTTT. The rearrangement uses TRBV19 and TRBJ1-1; D is unresolved. The CDR3 is 14 residues long. Germline values: CDR1 LNHDA, CDR2 SQIVND (reference sequence). Trimming stripped 8 bases from V and 5 bases from J, with 18 bases between.